A single sample is the source of the 12 T cell receptor beta chains below, sequenced in a study of blood T cells in healthy people across ages. The use of a sample-barcoded 5' primer and a J-beta primer mix characterized a second PCR of roughly 6 to 11 cycles. Using its own MiXCR run on the 5' RACE reads, TCRdb lists one record per CDR3 protein. The table has about 1.4 million distinct CDR3 sequences, around 59% seen once; the top ten hold 6.5% to 8.5%. The sample comprised blood. The receptors shown here come from a man aged 18 to 35 in good health.

About this clonotype itself: A read error may account for a junction end that differs from germline. The chain joins TRBV12-3 or TRBV12-4 to TRBJ1-1; 7 bases line up with TRBD1. This CDR3 is built from 14 residues. CDR3 amino acids: CASSFDRVKTEAFF. CDR3 in DNA: TGTGCCAGCAGTTTTGACAGGGTGAAGACTGAAGCTTTCTTT.

V is TRBV6-6 and J is TRBJ2-2; D is uncertain. V lost 2 bases to trimming and J lost 7 bases, with 8 bases between them. CDR3 length: 13 residues. Germline lookup yields CDR1 MNHNY and CDR2 SVGAGI (reference sequence). CDR3 nucleotides: TGTGCCAGCAGTTACACACACGGCGGGGAGCTGTTTTTT. This sequence encodes CASSYTHGGELFF.

This chain uses TRBV20-1 with TRBJ1-4; D unclear. This CDR3 contains 17 residues. V shed 3 bases and J shed 7 bases, with 24 bases lying between them. Germline V CDR1 and CDR2: DFQATT, SNEGSKA (reference sequence). The DNA for the CDR3 is TGCAGTGCTAGTACAGACGGCCAGAACCGCCGCGGTGAAAAACTGTTTTTT. It is translated as CSASTDGQNRRGEKLFF.

This sequence joins TRBV20-1 and TRBJ2-1, with 8 bases fitting TRBD1. The junction had 3 bases not matched to a gene; V was cut back by 3 bases and J by 2 bases. The germline gives CDR1 DFQATT, CDR2 SNEGSKA (reference sequence). This CDR3 has 14 amino acids. The CDR3 is CSASTRGPYNEQFF. The CDR3 region has the DNA TGCAGTGCTAGTACCAGGGGGCCCTACAATGAGCAGTTCTTC.

The chain joins TRBV28 to TRBJ2-6; no firm D call. Germline lookup yields CDR1 MDHEN and CDR2 SYDVKM. Trimming removed 1 base from V and 0 bases from J, with 19 bases in between. The CDR3 loop spans 20 amino acids. In DNA, the CDR3 is TGTGCCAGCAGTTTATTAATGCGGCAGTGGGAAACCTCTGGGGCCAACGTCCTGACTTTC. It yields the protein CASSLLMRQWETSGANVLTF. Combining the CDR3 with reference TRBV28 and TRBJ2-6 gives the whole variable domain DVKVTQSSRYLVKRTGEKVFLECVQDMDHENMFWYRQDPGLGLRLIYFSYDVKMKEKGDIPEGYSVSREKKERFSLILESASTNQTSMYLCASSLLMRQWETSGANVLTFGAGSRLTVL.

There are a few counts of this clonotype. The gene calls are TRBV5-1 and TRBJ2-3, with 7 bases identical to TRBD1. Losses at the gene ends were 2 bases for V and 1 base for J; bases not matched to a gene: 16. CDR3 size: 19 residues. CDR1 SGHRS and CDR2 YFSETQ come from the germline V gene. For the CDR3, the DNA is TGCGCCAGCAGCTTCGGTGGTGGCCAAGGGGGCGCAGGCACAGATACGCAGTATTTT. Encoded protein: CASSFGGGQGGAGTDTQYF.

The chain links TRBV27 to TRBJ1-1, with D unclear. CDR1 is MNHEY and CDR2 is SMNVEV in the germline V gene (reference sequence). Deletions cut 1 base from V and 5 bases from J, with 14 bases between. This CDR3 is 15 amino acids long. Here the CDR3 DNA reads TGTGCCAGCAGTTTATATGGGGTGGCGGAGACTGAAGCTTTCTTT. This codes for CASSLYGVAETEAFF.

The J gene is TRBJ2-5, the V gene TRBV7-8; the match to TRBD1 covers 7 bases. Trimming removed 4 bases from V and 2 bases from J; junction bases left unmatched: 7. Germline assignment: CDR1 SGHVS and CDR2 FQNEAQ. The CDR3 extends over 15 amino acids. This CDR3 reads CASSSVRQGQETQYF. CDR3 DNA: TGTGCCAGCAGCTCCGTAAGACAGGGACAAGAGACCCAGTACTTC.

About this clonotype itself: One end of the junction does not line up with germline, which may come from a read error. This chain uses TRBV20-1 with TRBJ1-1; D remains ambiguous. The CDR3 loop spans 14 amino acids. Germline CDR1 and CDR2: DFQATT and SNEGSKA (reference sequence). As DNA, the CDR3 is TGTAGTGCTAGAGATCCACGGCGGAACACTGAAGCTTTCTTT. This codes for CSARDPRRNTEAFF.

This clonotype showed up many times. The rearrangement links TRBV3-1 to TRBJ2-3; 7 bases are a match to TRBD1. With 1 base clipped from V and 3 bases from J, the junction kept 10 bases outside the gene matches. This CDR3 is 17 amino acids long. Germline assignment: CDR1 LGHDT and CDR2 YNNKEL (reference sequence). This CDR3 is CASSQVLGTAFTDTQYF. The CDR3 region has the DNA TGTGCCAGCAGCCAAGTTCTTGGGACAGCATTTACAGATACGCAGTATTTT.

This clonotype was picked up many times. V is TRBV3-1 and J is TRBJ2-1; D gene ambiguous. CDR3 size: 13 residues. Germline V gives CDR1 LGHDT, CDR2 YNNKEL (reference sequence). V lost 1 base to trimming and J lost 3 bases, with 4 bases between them. CDR3 region: CASSQVLYNEQFF. CDR3 sequence (DNA): TGTGCCAGCAGCCAAGTCCTCTACAATGAGCAGTTCTTC.

This clonotype was counted between two and nine times. The rearrangement joins TRBV2 to TRBJ2-7, with 8 bases fitting TRBD2. Germline CDR1 is SNHLY and CDR2 is FYNNEI. V dropped 6 bases and J dropped 2; count of bases not matched to a gene: 12. CDR3 length: 16 amino acids. CDR3 sequence reads: CASSITTSGQTYEQYF. CDR3 sequence (DNA): TGTGCCAGCAGCATAACTACTAGCGGCCAAACCTACGAGCAGTACTTC. Supplemented by reference TRBV2 and TRBJ2-7, the full variable domain reads EPEVTQTPSHQVTQMGQEVILRCVPISNHLYFYWYRQILGQKVEFLVSFYNNEISEKSEIFDDQFSVERPDGSNFTLKIRSTKLEDSAMYFCASSITTSGQTYEQYFGPGTRLTVT.